This T cell receptor (beta chain) was identified during a study of shared clonotypes between healthy human individuals. Generated by immunoSEQ multiplex PCR, the TCRdb table keeps only in-frame clones and is missing some. The repertoire holds under 80,000 clones, with about 65% as singletons. This CDR3 spans 11 amino acids. V was pared by 4 bases and J by 3 bases, with 5 bases between. The V gene's germline CDR1 is SQVTM and CDR2 ANQGSEA. The chain joins TRBV29-1 to TRBJ2-3; D not certain. This sequence originates from a man in his thirties or forties in good health. Sequenced input: memory CD8+ T cells sorted from blood. Subset: CD45RO+ cells pooled with CCR7-negative TemRA cells. CDR3 sequence reads: CSVVRTDTQYF. The CDR3 bases are TGCAGCGTTGTTAGGACAGATACGCAGTATTTT.